These 4 T cell receptor beta chains were all obtained from the same sample, sequenced in a study of cytotoxic CD8 clonotypes in ibrutinib-treated CLL. Profiling relied on immunoSEQ multiplex PCR, and the TCRdb table lists in-frame clones only, not all of them. This sample carries 60,000 to 70,000 clones, 45% to 65% of them seen once, and the ten largest clones take around 15%. Sequenced here: PBMCs, sampled after 12 months of ibrutinib treatment. The receptors come from a human donor with chronic lymphocytic leukemia.

This clone occurred many times. The chain uses TRBV7-8 and TRBJ1-2; D ambiguous. This CDR3 is 16 amino acids long. CDR1 and CDR2 from the germline V gene are SGHVS and FQNEAQ. Trimming took off 2 bases at V and 0 bases at J, with 13 bases between the two ends. This chain's CDR3 is CASSLSGAATNYGYTF. Written as DNA, the CDR3 is TGTGCCAGCAGCTTAAGCGGAGCGGCCACTAACTATGGCTACACCTTC.

This clone came up a few times. CDR3 amino acids: CASRGTKNIQYF. In DNA form, the CDR3 reads TGTGCCAGCAGGGGAACCAAAAACATTCAGTACTTC. The V call is TRBV28, the J call TRBJ2-4, with no clear D. V lost 6 bases, J lost 2 bases, and 5 bases lay in between. This CDR3 is 12 amino acids long. Looked up from germline, CDR1 is MDHEN and CDR2 is SYDVKM.

V and J are TRBV5-1 and TRBJ1-2; 11 nucleotides match TRBD1. The trim removed 6 bases at V and 3 bases at J, leaving 19 bases unmatched. Germline assignment: CDR1 SGHRS and CDR2 YFSETQ. The CDR3 length is 19 residues. CDR3 DNA: TGCGCCAGCATCCCCCCTCCCCCCCCTCCGGGACAGGGGGACTATGGCTACACCTTC. Residues: CASIPPPPPPGQGDYGYTF.

The V call is TRBV7-9, the J call TRBJ2-5; the D is unclear. Germline values: CDR1 SEHNR, CDR2 FQNEAQ (reference sequence). The CDR3 runs 17 residues. V lost 4 bases to trimming and J lost 0 bases, with 18 bases between them. CDR3 sequence (DNA): TGTGCCAGCAGCTCCTACTGGCCGACACGGGACCAAGAGACCCAGTACTTC. This sequence encodes CASSSYWPTRDQETQYF.